This T cell receptor beta chain was found in a study of technical replicates of blood from a few donors. Sequencing was performed with immunoSEQ multiplex PCR; in TCRdb, only in-frame clones are kept and a portion is missing. The data contain 77,000 or so clones, approximately 92% of them singletons. This clone was seen a handful of times. This CDR3 is 14 amino acids long. V was pared by 5 bases and J by 5 bases, with 15 bases between. The germline gives CDR1 LNHDA, CDR2 SQIVND (reference sequence). This sequence was found in a human donor in good health. The chain has TRBV19 and TRBJ1-2, with D hard to call. The source material was T cells isolated from PBMCs. The CDR3 bases are TGTGCCAGTAGTTCGAAGACTGTTGGGTATGGCTACACCTTC. Its translation is CASSSKTVGYGYTF.